Below, one T cell receptor (beta chain) is given with its context. V lost 5 bases to trimming and J lost 4 bases, with 15 bases between them. CDR3 length: 15 amino acids. Germline loops: CDR1 LNHDA, CDR2 SQIVND (reference sequence). The sample belongs to a study of blood T cell repertoires in COVID-19. Assay used: immunoSEQ multiplex PCR; TCRdb lists only in-frame clones, some missing. This table holds approximately 150,000 clones, 60% to 85% found once. V gene TRBV19 combines with J gene TRBJ1-5; a weak D match, TRBD1 (5 bases). The receptor's source is a woman aged 60-75 years with acute or convalescent COVID-19. Material: peripheral blood. CDR3 sequence: CASSPLARANQPQHF. The CDR3 DNA follows: TGTGCCAGTAGTCCTCTCGCCAGGGCTAATCAGCCCCAGCATTTT.